This T cell receptor (beta chain) appears in the sequencing data of a study of graft-versus-host responses after intestinal transplantation (dated by TCRdb to the early 2020s). About the investigation overall: Multivisceral, liver-intestinal, or isolated intestinal transplants were received by the recipients. Donor T cell macrochimerism was defined as a peak of at least 4% donor T cells among recipient peripheral blood mononuclear cells. All recipients received anti-thymocyte globulin induction followed by maintenance tacrolimus and steroids for about three years. After intestinal transplantation, graft-versus-host and host-versus-graft alloreactive T cell clones were followed in the graft, circulation and bone marrow using bulk TCR-beta CDR3 sequencing. Alloreactive clones were identified by sequencing pre-transplant mixed lymphocyte reaction products and comparing them with unstimulated pre-transplant donor and recipient T cells. Rather than being sequenced by the commercial service, samples from three later patients were sequenced in-house on an Illumina MiSeq and processed with MiXCR. The cohort enrolled 20 to 30 intestinal transplant recipients including one retransplant, and a few patients lacking pretransplant specimens were excluded.

V is clipped by 3 bases and J by 0 bases, and the sequence between their germline boundaries is 12 bases long. From cysteine to phenylalanine, the CDR3 is 15 amino acids long. The kept DNA is CDR3 alone, 45 bases in frame from the first base. For CDR1 and CDR2, the germline V gene lists SGDLS and YYNGEE. What the research found in general, with its limitations: GvH clones were detected in recipient bone marrow, and some of these GvH clones were observed earlier in ileal mucosa or blood, consistent with an intestinal mucosal origin. High GvH to HvG T cell clonal ratios were observed in the allografts of patients with donor T cell macrochimerism. The relatively low number and heterogeneity of intestinal transplant patients limited the conclusions. Early after transplant, declines in HvG clones were associated with peak levels of circulating GvH clones.

Intraepithelial and lamina propria lymphocytes were isolated from graft specimens using dithiothreitol, EDTA incubations and collagenase D digestion. Serial intestinal graft biopsy specimens collected up to 600 days after transplant underwent bulk TCR-beta sequencing. Library generation was performed with the immunoSEQ multiplex PCR assay. For most patients, genomic DNA was subjected to high-throughput TCR-beta CDR3 sequencing by Adaptive Biotechnologies. The authors' analysis ran thus. Adaptive's ImmunoSEQ software supplied the TCR sequencing data for 15 to 20 patients, while MiXCR and VDJtools were used to process a few other patients. CDR3 nucleotide sequences shared between donor and recipient were removed because the origin of such sequences could not be assigned. To count as alloreactive, a clone needed at least 2-fold expansion over unstimulated cells and a minimum CFSE-low frequency of 0.002% (template counts) or 0.001% (read counts). Mappable clones were those detected in sequenced pre-transplant spleen, lymph node, or MLR CFSE-low populations of the donor or recipient. The cumulative frequency of alloreactive clones was calculated as a percentage of all sequences, weighted by copy number. TCRdb provides this immuneACCESS table in a form limited to in-frame rearrangements. Some clones are lacking; in checked studies, under half of them reflect an unresolved V gene, and why the rest are absent is not known. The V and J calls and clone size were taken over from that table, and D and trimming were inferred from the DNA. The sample contains fewer than 20,000 clones, roughly 84% of them found a single time. Jointly, the top ten make up around 3.8% of the sample.

Points on this clone: Its binding antigen is unknown. No much larger clone is present one base from it, and per-base qualities are unavailable.

This TCR came from a human patient who received an intestinal transplant, so some T cells may come from the graft donor. The rearrangement combines TRBV9 with TRBJ2-5, with the D assignment possibly TRBD1 or TRBD2, given 5 matching bases for each. The starting material was ileum tissue, obtained 580 to 600 days after intestinal transplantation. The CDR3 is CASSERDQYQETQYF. The DNA sequence follows: TGTGCCAGCAGCGAACGGGACCAATACCAAGAGACCCAGTACTTC.